The text below deals with one TCR beta chain. What it binds is unknown. The sample is drawn from a study of early T cells in non-severe SARS-CoV-2 infection. As for the study in general: The study sequenced bulk RNA from unsorted whole blood, with chains unpaired. General observations from the study: Matches to VDJdb favored anti-spike CD8 responses and missed private and CD4 specificities.

V was clipped by 0 bases and J by 6 bases; unmatched bases: 3. There are 14 residues in the CDR3. Germline V gene lookup returns CDR1 SGHDN and CDR2 FVKESK. Each single cDNA molecule received a unique molecular identifier. TCRdb re-called the 5' RACE reads through MiXCR, storing one row per CDR3 protein. The data show around 40,000 distinct CDR3 sequences, approximately 11% seen once. The clonotype originates from an adult who was a healthcare worker with PCR-confirmed SARS-CoV-2 infection or an uninfected control (not recorded which). The gene calls are TRBV14 and TRBJ2-5; 8 bases match TRBD2. Material for sequencing was whole blood. In DNA form, the CDR3 reads TGTGCCAGCAGCCAAGAATTAGCGGGGAAGACCCAGTACTTC. Translating it yields CASSQELAGKTQYF.